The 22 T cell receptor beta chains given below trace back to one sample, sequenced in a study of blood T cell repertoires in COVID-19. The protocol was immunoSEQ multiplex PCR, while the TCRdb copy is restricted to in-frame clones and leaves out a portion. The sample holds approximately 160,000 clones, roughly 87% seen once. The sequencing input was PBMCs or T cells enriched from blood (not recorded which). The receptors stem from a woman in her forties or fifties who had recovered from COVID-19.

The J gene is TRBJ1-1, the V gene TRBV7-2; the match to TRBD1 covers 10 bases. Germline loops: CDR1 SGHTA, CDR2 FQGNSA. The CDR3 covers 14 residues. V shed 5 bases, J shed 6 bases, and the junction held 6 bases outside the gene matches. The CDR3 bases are TGTGCCAGCAGCCTTGACAGGGGGCGGGCTGAAGCTTTCTTT. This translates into CASSLDRGRAEAFF.

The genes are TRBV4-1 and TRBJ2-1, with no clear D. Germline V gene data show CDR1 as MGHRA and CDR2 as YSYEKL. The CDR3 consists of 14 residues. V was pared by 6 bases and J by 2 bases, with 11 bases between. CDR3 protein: CASRTERTYNEQFF. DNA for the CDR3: TGCGCCAGCAGAACGGAGAGGACCTACAATGAGCAGTTCTTC.

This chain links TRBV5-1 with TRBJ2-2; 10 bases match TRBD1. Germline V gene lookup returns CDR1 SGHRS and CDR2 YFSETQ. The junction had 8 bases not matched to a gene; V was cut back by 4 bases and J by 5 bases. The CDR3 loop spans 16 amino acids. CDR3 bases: TGCGCCAGCAGCCCGAGGGACAGGGGAGGTACCGGGGAGCTGTTTTTT. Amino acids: CASSPRDRGGTGELFF.

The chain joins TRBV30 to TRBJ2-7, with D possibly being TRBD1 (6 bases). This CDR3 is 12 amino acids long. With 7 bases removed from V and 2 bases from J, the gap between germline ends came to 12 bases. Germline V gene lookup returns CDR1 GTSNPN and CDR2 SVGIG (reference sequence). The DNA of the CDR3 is TGTGCCTCGACCAGGGGTACCTACGAGCAGTACTTC. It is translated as CASTRGTYEQYF.

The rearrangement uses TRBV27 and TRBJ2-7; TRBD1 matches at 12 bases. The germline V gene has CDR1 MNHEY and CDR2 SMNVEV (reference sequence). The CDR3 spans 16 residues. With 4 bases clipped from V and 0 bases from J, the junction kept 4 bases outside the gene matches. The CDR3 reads CASSWGTGGASYEQYF. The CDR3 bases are TGTGCCAGCAGTTGGGGGACAGGGGGCGCCTCCTACGAGCAGTACTTC.

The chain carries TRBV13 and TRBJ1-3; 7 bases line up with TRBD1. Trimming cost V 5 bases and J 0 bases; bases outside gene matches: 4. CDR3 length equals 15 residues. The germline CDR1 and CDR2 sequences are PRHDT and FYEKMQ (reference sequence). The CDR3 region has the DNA TGTGCCAGCAGCATCGGGACAGACTCTGGAAACACCATATATTTT. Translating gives CASSIGTDSGNTIYF. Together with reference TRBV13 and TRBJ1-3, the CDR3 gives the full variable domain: AAGVIQSPRHLIKEKRETATLKCYPIPRHDTVYWYQQGPGQDPQFLISFYEKMQSDKGSIPDRFSAQQFSDYHSELNMSSLELGDSALYFCASSIGTDSGNTIYFGEGSWLTVV.

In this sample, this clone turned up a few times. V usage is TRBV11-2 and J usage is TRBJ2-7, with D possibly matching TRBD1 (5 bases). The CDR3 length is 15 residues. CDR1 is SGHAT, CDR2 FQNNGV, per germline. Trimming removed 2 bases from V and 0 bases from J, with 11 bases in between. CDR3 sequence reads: CASSLMWGTSYEQYF. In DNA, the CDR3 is TGTGCCAGCAGCTTAATGTGGGGCACCTCCTACGAGCAGTACTTC.

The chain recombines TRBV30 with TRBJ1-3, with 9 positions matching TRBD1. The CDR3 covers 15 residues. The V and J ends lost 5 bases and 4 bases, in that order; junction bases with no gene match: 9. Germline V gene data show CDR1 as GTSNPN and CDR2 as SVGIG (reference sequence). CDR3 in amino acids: CAWASQGALGNTIYF. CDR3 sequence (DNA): TGTGCCTGGGCTTCACAGGGGGCATTGGGAAACACCATATATTTT.

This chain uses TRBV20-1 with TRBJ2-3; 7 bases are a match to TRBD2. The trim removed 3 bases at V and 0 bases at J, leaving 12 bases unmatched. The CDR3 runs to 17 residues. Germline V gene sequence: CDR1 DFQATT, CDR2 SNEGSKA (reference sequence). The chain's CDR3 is CSASWWEGRLSTDTQYF. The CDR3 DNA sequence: TGCAGTGCTAGTTGGTGGGAGGGCCGTTTAAGCACAGATACGCAGTATTTT.

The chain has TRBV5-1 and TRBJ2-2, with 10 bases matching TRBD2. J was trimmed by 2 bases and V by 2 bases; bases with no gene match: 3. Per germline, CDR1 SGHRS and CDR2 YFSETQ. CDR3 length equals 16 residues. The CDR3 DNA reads TGCGCCAGCAGCTTCCTAGCGGGAGTCAACACCGGGGAGCTGTTTTTT. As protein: CASSFLAGVNTGELFF.

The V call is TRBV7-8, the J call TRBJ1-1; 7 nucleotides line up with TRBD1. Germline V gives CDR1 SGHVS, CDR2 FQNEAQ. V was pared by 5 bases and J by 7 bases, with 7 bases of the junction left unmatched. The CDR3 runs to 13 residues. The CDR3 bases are TGTGCCAGCAGCCCGACAGGGATAAATGAAGCTTTCTTT. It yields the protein CASSPTGINEAFF.

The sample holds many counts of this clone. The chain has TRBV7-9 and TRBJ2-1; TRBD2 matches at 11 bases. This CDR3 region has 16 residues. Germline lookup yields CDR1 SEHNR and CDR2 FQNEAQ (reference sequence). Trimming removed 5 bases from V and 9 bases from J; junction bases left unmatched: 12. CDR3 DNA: TGTGCCAGCAGCCCCGACACTAGCGGGAGAAGTCGTGAGCAGTTCTTC. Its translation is CASSPDTSGRSREQFF.

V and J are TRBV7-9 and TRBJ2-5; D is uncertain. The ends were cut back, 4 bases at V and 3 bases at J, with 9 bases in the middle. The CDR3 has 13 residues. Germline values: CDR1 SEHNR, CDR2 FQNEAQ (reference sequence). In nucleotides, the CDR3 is TGTGCCAGCAGCTACGGTTTCGAAGAGACCCAGTACTTC. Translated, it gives CASSYGFEETQYF.

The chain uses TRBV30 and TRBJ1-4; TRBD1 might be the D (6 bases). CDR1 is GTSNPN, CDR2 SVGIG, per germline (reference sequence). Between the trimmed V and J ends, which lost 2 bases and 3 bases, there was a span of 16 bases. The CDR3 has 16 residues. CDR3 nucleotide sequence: TGTGCCTGGAGTCCGGGACACGCAACCTCTAATGAAAAACTGTTTTTT. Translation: CAWSPGHATSNEKLFF.

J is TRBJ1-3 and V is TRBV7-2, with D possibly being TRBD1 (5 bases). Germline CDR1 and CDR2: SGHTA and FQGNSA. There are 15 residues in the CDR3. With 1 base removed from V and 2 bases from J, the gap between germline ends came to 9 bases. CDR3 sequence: CASSLDGAPGNTIYF. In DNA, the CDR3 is TGTGCCAGCAGCTTAGATGGGGCTCCTGGAAACACCATATATTTT.

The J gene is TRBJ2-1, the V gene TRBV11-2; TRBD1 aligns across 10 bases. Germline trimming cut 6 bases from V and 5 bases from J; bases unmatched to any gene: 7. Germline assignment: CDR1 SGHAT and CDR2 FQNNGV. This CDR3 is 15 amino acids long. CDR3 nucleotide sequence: TGTGCCAGCAGTTTCGGACAGGGGGGAAACAATGAGCAGTTCTTC. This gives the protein CASSFGQGGNNEQFF.

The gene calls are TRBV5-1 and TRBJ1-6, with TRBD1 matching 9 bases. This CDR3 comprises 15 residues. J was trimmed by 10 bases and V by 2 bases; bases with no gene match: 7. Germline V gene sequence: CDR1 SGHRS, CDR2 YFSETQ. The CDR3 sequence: CASSLRTGEVSPLHF. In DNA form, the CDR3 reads TGCGCCAGCAGCTTACGGACAGGGGAGGTGTCACCCCTCCACTTT.

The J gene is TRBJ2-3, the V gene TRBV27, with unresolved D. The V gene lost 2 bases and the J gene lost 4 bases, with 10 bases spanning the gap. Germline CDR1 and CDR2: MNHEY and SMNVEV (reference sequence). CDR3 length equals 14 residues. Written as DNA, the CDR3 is TGTGCCAGCAGTTTAGGGCGTCCGGCAGATACGCAGTATTTT. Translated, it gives CASSLGRPADTQYF.

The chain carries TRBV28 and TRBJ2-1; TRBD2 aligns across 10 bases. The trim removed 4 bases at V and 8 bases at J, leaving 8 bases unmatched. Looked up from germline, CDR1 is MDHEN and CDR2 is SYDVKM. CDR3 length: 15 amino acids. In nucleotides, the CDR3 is TGTGCCAGCAGTTCTACAGCGGGAGGGCCGGATGAGCAGTTCTTC. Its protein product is CASSSTAGGPDEQFF.

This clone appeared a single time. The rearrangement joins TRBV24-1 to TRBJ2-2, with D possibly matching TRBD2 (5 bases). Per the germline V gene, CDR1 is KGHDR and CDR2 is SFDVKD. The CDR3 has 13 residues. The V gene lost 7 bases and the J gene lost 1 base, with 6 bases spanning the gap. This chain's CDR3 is CATSRGNTGELFF. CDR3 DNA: TGTGCCACCAGCCGGGGGAACACCGGGGAGCTGTTTTTT.

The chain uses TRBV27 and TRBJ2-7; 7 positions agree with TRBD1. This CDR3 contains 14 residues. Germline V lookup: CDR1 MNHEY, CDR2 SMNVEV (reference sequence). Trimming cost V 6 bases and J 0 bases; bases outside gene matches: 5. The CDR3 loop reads CASSDWDSSYEQYF. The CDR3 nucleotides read TGTGCCAGCAGCGACTGGGACAGCTCCTACGAGCAGTACTTC.

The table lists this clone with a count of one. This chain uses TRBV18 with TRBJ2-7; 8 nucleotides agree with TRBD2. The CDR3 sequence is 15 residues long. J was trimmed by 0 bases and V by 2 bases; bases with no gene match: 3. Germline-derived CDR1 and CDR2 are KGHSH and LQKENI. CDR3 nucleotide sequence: TGTGCCAGCTCACCATCGGGGGGGATCTCCTACGAGCAGTACTTC. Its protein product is CASSPSGGISYEQYF.